Here is one T cell receptor beta chain with its context. Sequencing was performed with immunoSEQ multiplex PCR; in TCRdb, only in-frame clones are kept and a portion is missing. The sample consists of roughly 290,000 clones, 89% of them appearing once. The record originates from a study of blood T cell repertoires in COVID-19. The wider study: Acute and convalescent COVID-19 specimens originated in the United States, Italy and Spain.

Grouping used clinical history reported by participants in a survey and questionnaire. Germline V CDR1 and CDR2: MNHEY, SVGAGI. V was pared by 2 bases and J by 3 bases, with 3 bases of the junction left unmatched. This CDR3 contains 14 residues. The sequenced material came from PBMCs or T cells enriched from blood (not recorded which). The sequence derives from a woman between 35 and 50 years old who had recovered from COVID-19. The chain has TRBV6-5 and TRBJ1-2, with 7 positions matching TRBD1. The CDR3 region is CASSYDRADYGYTF. The CDR3 bases are TGTGCCAGCAGTTACGACAGGGCGGACTATGGCTACACCTTC.